The 7 T cell receptor beta chains presented below share a single source sample, sequenced in a study of shared clonotypes between healthy human individuals. Naive-designated CD8 cells lacked CD45RO, were positively enriched for CCR7, and omitted terminally differentiated effector memory CD45RA+ cells. Only in-frame clones appear in the TCRdb table, and some are missing; sequencing was by immunoSEQ multiplex PCR. The sample has some 2,000,000 clones; about 95% are singletons. Sequencing input: naive CD8+ T cells sorted from blood. All receptors derive from a man aged 18 to 35 in good health.

The V and J genes are TRBV9 and TRBJ2-7; D tentatively fits TRBD1 or TRBD2 (5 bases each). Trimming removed 2 bases from V and 4 bases from J, with 10 bases in between. This CDR3 is 13 amino acids long. Germline values: CDR1 SGDLS, CDR2 YYNGEE. This chain's CDR3 is CASSVGPRYEQYF. CDR3 in DNA: TGTGCCAGCAGCGTGGGACCGCGATACGAGCAGTACTTC.

In nucleotides, the CDR3 is TGTGCCAGCAGTTTCCTCCAGAATCAGCCCCAGCATTTT. Translation gives CASSFLQNQPQHF. The V call is TRBV27, the J call TRBJ1-5; no clear D gene. This CDR3 comprises 13 residues. Germline V lookup: CDR1 MNHEY, CDR2 SMNVEV (reference sequence). The ends were cut back, 3 bases at V and 4 bases at J, with 7 bases in the middle.

This chain uses TRBV18 with TRBJ1-1, with D hard to call. The V end lost 0 bases, the J end lost 1 base, and 15 bases lay between the germline ends. This CDR3 is 17 amino acids long. Germline V gene lookup returns CDR1 KGHSH and CDR2 LQKENI. The CDR3 DNA follows: TGTGCCAGCTCACCACCGAGGTTCGGGATTGGGAACACTGAAGCTTTCTTT. Amino acids: CASSPPRFGIGNTEAFF.

This clone was detected only once. This sequence joins TRBV5-4 and TRBJ2-1; D is ambiguous. This CDR3 has 17 amino acids. The V end lost 1 base, the J end lost 0 bases, and 14 bases lay between the germline ends. Germline V CDR1 and CDR2: SGHNT, YYREEE (reference sequence). Written as DNA, the CDR3 is TGTGCCAGCAGCTTGTTGATCGGTCGAAGCTCCTACAATGAGCAGTTCTTC. Its translation: CASSLLIGRSSYNEQFF. Complete variable domain (other parts from reference TRBV5-4 and TRBJ2-1): ETGVTQSPTHLIKTRGQQVTLRCSSQSGHNTVSWYQQALGQGPQFIFQYYREEENGRGNFPPRFSGLQFPNYSSELNVNALELDDSALYLCASSLLIGRSSYNEQFFGPGTRLTVL.

This clone has a single count. This chain connects TRBV13 to TRBJ1-2; D ambiguous. CDR3 length equals 15 residues. Germline loops: CDR1 PRHDT, CDR2 FYEKMQ (reference sequence). V was cut by 2 bases and J by 0 bases, with 10 bases left in between. CDR3 in amino acids: CASSLTGSPNYGYTF. Here the CDR3 DNA reads TGTGCCAGCAGCTTAACTGGCAGCCCTAACTATGGCTACACCTTC.

CDR3 in DNA: TGTGCCTGGAGTAGATGGGACTATAAAACCTACGAGCAGTACTTC. Protein: CAWSRWDYKTYEQYF. The chain is built from TRBV30 and TRBJ2-7, with 7 bases lining up with TRBD2. This CDR3 has 15 amino acids. Trimming cost V 2 bases and J 2 bases; bases outside gene matches: 9. CDR1 is GTSNPN and CDR2 is SVGIG in the germline V gene (reference sequence).

CDR3 in DNA: TGTGCCAGCGATCTCATTGCGGGAGATGAGCAGTACTTC. Amino acids: CASDLIAGDEQYF. The chain couples TRBV5-8 to TRBJ2-7; TRBD2 matches 7 bases. The CDR3 runs to 13 residues. V dropped 7 bases and J dropped 7; count of bases not matched to a gene: 11. CDR1 and CDR2 (germline): SGHTS, YDEGEE.